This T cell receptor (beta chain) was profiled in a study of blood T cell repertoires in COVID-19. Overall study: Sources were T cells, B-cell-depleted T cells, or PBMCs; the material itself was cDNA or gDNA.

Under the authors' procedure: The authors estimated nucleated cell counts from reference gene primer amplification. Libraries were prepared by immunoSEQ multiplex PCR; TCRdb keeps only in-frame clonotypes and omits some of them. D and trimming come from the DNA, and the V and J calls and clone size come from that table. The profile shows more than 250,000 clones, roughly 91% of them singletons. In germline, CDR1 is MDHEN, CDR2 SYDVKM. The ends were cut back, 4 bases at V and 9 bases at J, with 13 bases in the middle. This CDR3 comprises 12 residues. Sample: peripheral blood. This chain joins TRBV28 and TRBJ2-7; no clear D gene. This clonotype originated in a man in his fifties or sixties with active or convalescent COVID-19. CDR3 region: CASSSQATGQYF. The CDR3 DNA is TGTGCCAGCAGTTCGCAGGCAACCGGGCAGTACTTC.